A single sample is the source of the 12 T cell receptor beta chains below, sequenced in a study of T cells in Graves' hyperthyroidism and ophthalmopathy. The source material, RNA transcripts, was used to amplify TCR beta CDR3 regions. First-round RT-PCR with HTBI primers amplified the TCR CDR3 region. From the multiplex PCR reads, TCRdb called clonotypes with MiXCR, one entry per CDR3 protein. The sample consists of around 280,000 distinct CDR3 sequences, approximately 14% of them appearing once. The sample consisted of blood. All receptors come from a woman in her thirties or forties with Graves' hyperthyroidism.

The chain couples TRBV7-3 to TRBJ2-4; 10 bases are shared with TRBD2. Germline CDR1 SGHTA, CDR2 FQGTGA. V gave up 6 bases and J gave up 10 bases; unmatched junction bases: 6. The CDR3 sequence is 13 residues long. Here the CDR3 reads CASRRGLAEIQYF. Written as DNA, the CDR3 is TGTGCCAGCAGGCGAGGACTAGCGGAAATTCAGTACTTC.

Ten or more counts support this clonotype. The chain is built from TRBV28 and TRBJ1-5; 11 bases agree with TRBD1. The junction had 3 bases not matched to a gene; V was cut back by 4 bases and J by 4 bases. Germline V gives CDR1 MDHEN, CDR2 SYDVKM. There are 15 residues in the CDR3. In DNA, the CDR3 is TGTGCCAGCAGTTGGGGACAGGGGGGTAATCAGCCCCAGCATTTT. Residues: CASSWGQGGNQPQHF.

This sequence joins TRBV6-2 or TRBV6-3 and TRBJ2-4, with a possible D match to TRBD1 (6 bases). The germline V gene encodes CDR1 MNHEY and CDR2 SVGEGT. This CDR3 region has 17 residues. The germline V and J ends were trimmed by 5 bases and 0 bases, with 17 bases remaining between them. The CDR3 here is CASSPDRTYLAKNIQYF. The CDR3 DNA sequence: TGTGCCAGCAGTCCAGACAGGACCTACCTAGCCAAAAACATTCAGTACTTC.

In its sample, this clonotype was seen a few times. Since a much larger clone is just one base distant, this may be a read error. No conserved phenylalanine or tryptophan ends this CDR3, so it is likely a read error. The chain has TRBV2 and TRBJ2-2; no reliable D call. The length of the CDR3 is 12 residues. Trimming stripped 3 bases from V and 7 bases from J, with 6 bases between. Germline CDR1 is SNHLY and CDR2 is FYNNEI. CDR3 sequence: CASSDIRGELFS. CDR3 in DNA: TGTGCCAGCAGTGACATCCGCGGGGAGCTGTTTTCT.

This clonotype occurred many times. This chain uses TRBV24-1 with TRBJ1-2; possibly TRBD1 for D (6 bases). Germline loops: CDR1 KGHDR, CDR2 SFDVKD. V lost 6 bases to trimming and J lost 4 bases, with 11 bases between them. The length of the CDR3 is 13 residues. CDR3 protein: CATSSQGFYGYTF. The CDR3 DNA reads as TGTGCCACCAGTTCTCAGGGGTTCTATGGCTACACCTTC.

The chain uses TRBV29-1 and TRBJ1-5; D is ambiguous. With 4 bases removed from V and 9 bases from J, the gap between germline ends came to 7 bases. The CDR3 consists of 10 residues. Germline assignment: CDR1 SQVTM and CDR2 ANQGSEA. For the CDR3, the DNA is TGCAGCGTTGCGGGAGCGCCCCAGCATTTT. Translated: CSVAGAPQHF.

The sample holds many counts of this clonotype. V usage is TRBV13 and J usage is TRBJ1-1; a possible D gene is TRBD1 (5 bases). From germline, CDR1 is PRHDT and CDR2 FYEKMQ (reference sequence). V was clipped by 3 bases and J by 2 bases, with 13 bases between them. The CDR3 covers 15 residues. The CDR3 coding sequence is TGTGCCAGCAGCTTCGGTGGGGGTAAAAACACTGAAGCTTTCTTT. Its translation is CASSFGGGKNTEAFF.

This clonotype is medium-sized. This chain uses TRBV28 with TRBJ1-2; D is perhaps TRBD1 (6 bases). The CDR3 covers 13 residues. V shed 8 bases and J shed 8 bases, with 18 bases lying between them. CDR1 MDHEN and CDR2 SYDVKM come from the germline V gene. The CDR3 is CASDNRASEGYTF. The CDR3 nucleotides read TGTGCCAGCGATAACAGGGCCTCTGAGGGCTACACCTTC.

The gene calls are TRBV28 and TRBJ2-3, with 11 positions matching TRBD2. J gave up 3 bases and V 7 bases, and 9 bases lay outside the gene matches. The CDR3 is 16 amino acids. The germline gives CDR1 MDHEN, CDR2 SYDVKM. The CDR3 coding sequence is TGTGCCAGCAACCCTAGCGGGAGGTGGAGGACAGATACGCAGTATTTT. Translating gives CASNPSGRWRTDTQYF. Full variable domain (outside the CDR3, taken from reference TRBV28 and TRBJ2-3): DVKVTQSSRYLVKRTGEKVFLECVQDMDHENMFWYRQDPGLGLRLIYFSYDVKMKEKGDIPEGYSVSREKKERFSLILESASTNQTSMYLCASNPSGRWRTDTQYFGPGTRLTVL.

This clonotype was seen ten or more times. This rearrangement joins TRBV6-2 or TRBV6-3 to TRBJ2-1, with D possibly called TRBD1 or TRBD2 (5 bases each). From germline, CDR1 is MNHEY and CDR2 SVGEGT. V was trimmed by 4 bases and J by 7 bases, leaving 11 bases between them. There are 13 residues in the CDR3. CDR3 loop: CASSWLGGNEQFF. CDR3 DNA sequence: TGTGCCAGCAGTTGGCTTGGGGGAAATGAGCAGTTCTTC.

The chain has TRBV28 and TRBJ1-5; a weak D match, TRBD1 (5 bases). Trimming stripped 6 bases from V and 2 bases from J, with 14 bases between. The CDR3 loop spans 15 amino acids. Germline-derived CDR1 and CDR2 are MDHEN and SYDVKM. In DNA form, the CDR3 reads TGTGCCAGCAGCCCTGCCGGGGCTGGCAATCAGCCCCAGCATTTT. Its translation: CASSPAGAGNQPQHF.

Only a few counts were recorded for this clonotype. The chain carries TRBV7-9 and TRBJ2-2; no clear D. Germline V gene sequence: CDR1 SEHNR, CDR2 FQNEAQ (reference sequence). The V end was cut by 1 base, the J end by 5 bases, with 17 bases between. The CDR3 spans 17 residues. The CDR3, as DNA: TGTGCCAGCAGCTTAGGGTGGCACAGAGTTTGGACCGGGGAGCTGTTTTTT. Its translation is CASSLGWHRVWTGELFF.